Given below is one T cell receptor beta chain in context. Its antigen is unknown. It has no much larger one-base neighbor in the sample; base qualities were not kept. In the prospective study, participants were about 18 to 100 years old, resided in approximately 22 geographic areas of the United States, and were enrolled through a virtual design. In the prospective study, participants were assigned to cohorts based on the clinical history participants reported in a screening survey and a study questionnaire. For ImmuneRACE Cohort 3, a participant was defined as recovered based on two consecutive negative NP/OP PCR tests, clearance by a healthcare professional, or resolution of symptoms. Mobile phlebotomists in the prospective study collected whole blood, serum and a nasopharyngeal or oropharyngeal swab from every participant. Additional blood draws and questionnaires over an approximately 2-month period could optionally be provided by prospective study participants. Before DNA extraction, blood samples from the prospective study were shipped at room temperature or frozen.

The record originates from a study of blood T cell repertoires in COVID-19 (dated by TCRdb to the early 2020s). Notes on the research overall: Samples covering the acute and convalescent phases of COVID-19 were provided by collaborators in the United States, Italy and Spain. The repertoires were made available in a free public database intended to serve as a resource for research on the immune response to SARS-CoV-2. The samples were drawn from two sources: the first 160 participants of the ongoing ImmuneRACE study, and 1,000 to 1,500 subjects contributed by 6 global collaborators. The prospective study material was composed of cDNA or gDNA derived from T cells, B-cell-depleted T cells, or PBMCs. Deeply sampled blood TCRbeta repertoires from subjects exposed to, actively infected with, or recovered from COVID-19 were included in the dataset. Where available, HLA class I and class II types were taken from metadata supplied by the sample provider and were not determined by assay-based typing. Sample metadata almost always included a de-identified subject ID, COVID-19 status, age in years and sex. The full study reports these points: How much clinical and demographic metadata was included differed by source and by participant, and the metadata was provided uncurated.

Taken from the germline V gene, the CDR1 and CDR2 loops are KGHDR and SFDVKD. Ends trimmed: V by 4 bases, J by 4 bases; bases unmatched to a gene: 9. From the cysteine through the phenylalanine, the CDR3 covers 16 amino acids. CDR3 DNA only is kept here, 48 bases in frame from base 1. TCRbeta CDR3 regions were amplified from genomic DNA using the immunoSEQ Assay, a bias-controlled multiplex PCR. On the authors' methods: The number of nucleated cells in each sample was estimated from the amplification of reference gene primers within the assay. Sequence reads were collapsed and filtered to measure the absolute abundance of every unique TCRbeta CDR3 rearrangement. For each sample, productive Simpson clonality was calculated by taking the square root of Simpson's diversity index across productive rearrangements. TCRdb obtained this table from immuneACCESS and retained in-frame rearrangements with V and J assigned. These tables miss some clones; where compared with another copy, unresolved V genes account for less than half of the shortfall, and the remainder is unexplained. The V and J calls and the clone size are those of that table, but D and trimming were determined from the DNA. The sample profile shows almost 400,000 clones; under 90% of them were found once. 1.7% of the sample belongs to the ten largest clones.

The clonotype was recovered from a woman in her thirties who had recovered from COVID-19. Material: PBMCs or T cells enriched from blood (not recorded which). Recombination connected TRBV24-1 to TRBJ2-1, with 7 central nucleotides matching TRBD1. For the CDR3, the sequence is CATSDQGTALYNEQFF. The DNA reads TGTGCCACCAGTGACCAGGGGACAGCCCTATACAATGAGCAGTTCTTC.